The 3 T cell receptor beta chains presented below share a single source sample, sequenced in a study of blood T cell repertoires in COVID-19. TCRdb's copy holds only in-frame clones and misses some; the assay was immunoSEQ multiplex PCR. The table lists fewer than 250,000 clones, 85% to 90% of them singletons. Sequencing was done on a sample of PBMCs or T cells enriched from blood (not recorded which). These receptors were taken from a man between 45 and 60 years old who had been exposed to COVID-19.

This chain links TRBV7-9 with TRBJ1-1; 7 bases match TRBD1. The germline gives CDR1 SEHNR, CDR2 FQNEAQ (reference sequence). CDR3 length equals 14 residues. J lost 4 bases, V lost 4 bases, and 6 bases had no gene match. CDR3 DNA: TGTGCCAGCAGCTCGGGACAGCCAGCCACTGAAGCTTTCTTT. Amino acids: CASSSGQPATEAFF.

The V and J genes are TRBV7-3 and TRBJ1-5; D is ambiguous. From germline, CDR1 is SGHTA and CDR2 FQGTGA. This CDR3 has 13 residues. V shed 2 bases and J shed 4 bases, with 6 bases lying between them. Here the CDR3 reads CASSLSQNQPQHF. The CDR3 bases are TGTGCCAGCAGCTTATCACAGAATCAGCCCCAGCATTTT.

This rearrangement joins TRBV2 to TRBJ2-5, with 7 bases fitting TRBD2. The length of the CDR3 is 14 residues. Germline V gene lookup returns CDR1 SNHLY and CDR2 FYNNEI. After removal of 6 bases from V and 3 bases from J, the junction contained 7 bases not matched to a gene. CDR3 sequence reads: CASRYSLAEETQYF. The CDR3 DNA is TGTGCCAGCAGATACTCTCTAGCGGAAGAGACCCAGTACTTC.